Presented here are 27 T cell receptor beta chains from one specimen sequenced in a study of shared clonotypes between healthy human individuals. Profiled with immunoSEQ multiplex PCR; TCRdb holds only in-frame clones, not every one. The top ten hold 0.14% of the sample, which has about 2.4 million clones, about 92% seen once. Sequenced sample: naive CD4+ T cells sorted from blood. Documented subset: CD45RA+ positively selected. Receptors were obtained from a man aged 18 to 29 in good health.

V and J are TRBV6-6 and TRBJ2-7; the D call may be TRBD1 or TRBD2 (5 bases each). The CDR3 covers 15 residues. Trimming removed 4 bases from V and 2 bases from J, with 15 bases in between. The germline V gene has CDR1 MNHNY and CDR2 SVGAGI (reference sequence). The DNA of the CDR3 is TGTGCCAGCAGTTGGGGGAACCAGCCGGCCTACGAGCAGTACTTC. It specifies CASSWGNQPAYEQYF.

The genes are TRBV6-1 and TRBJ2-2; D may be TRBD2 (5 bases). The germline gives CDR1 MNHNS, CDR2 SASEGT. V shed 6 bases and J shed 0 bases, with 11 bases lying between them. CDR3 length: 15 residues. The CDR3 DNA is TGTGCCAGCAGGGAGGTACATCCGAACACCGGGGAGCTGTTTTTT. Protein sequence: CASREVHPNTGELFF.

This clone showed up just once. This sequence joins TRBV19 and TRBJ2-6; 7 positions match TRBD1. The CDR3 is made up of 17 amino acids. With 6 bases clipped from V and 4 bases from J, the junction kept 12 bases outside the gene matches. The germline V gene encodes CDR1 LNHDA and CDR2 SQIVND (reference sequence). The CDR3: CASRAAEGANGANVLTF. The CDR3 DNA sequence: TGTGCCAGTAGGGCGGCTGAGGGGGCGAACGGGGCCAACGTCCTGACTTTC.

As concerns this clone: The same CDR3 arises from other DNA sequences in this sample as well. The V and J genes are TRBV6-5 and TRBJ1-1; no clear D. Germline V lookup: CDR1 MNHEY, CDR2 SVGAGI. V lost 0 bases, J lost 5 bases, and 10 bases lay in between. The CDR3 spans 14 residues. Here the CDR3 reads CASSYSRSGTEAFF. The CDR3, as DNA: TGTGCCAGCAGTTACTCGCGGTCCGGGACTGAAGCTTTCTTT.

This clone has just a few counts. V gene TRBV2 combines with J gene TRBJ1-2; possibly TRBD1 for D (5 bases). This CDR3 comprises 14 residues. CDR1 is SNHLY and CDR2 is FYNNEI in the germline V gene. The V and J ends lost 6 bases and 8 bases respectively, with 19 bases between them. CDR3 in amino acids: CASRTEGVIGGYTF. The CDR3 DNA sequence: TGTGCCAGCAGGACCGAAGGGGTGATAGGAGGCTACACCTTC. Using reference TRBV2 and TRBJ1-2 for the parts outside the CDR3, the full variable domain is EPEVTQTPSHQVTQMGQEVILRCVPISNHLYFYWYRQILGQKVEFLVSFYNNEISEKSEIFDDQFSVERPDGSNFTLKIRSTKLEDSAMYFCASRTEGVIGGYTFGSGTRLTVV.

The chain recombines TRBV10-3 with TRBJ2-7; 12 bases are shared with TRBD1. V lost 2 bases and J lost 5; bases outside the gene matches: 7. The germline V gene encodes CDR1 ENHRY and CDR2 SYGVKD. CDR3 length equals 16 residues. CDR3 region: CAISEKPGQGAHEQYF. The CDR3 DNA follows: TGTGCCATCAGTGAGAAGCCGGGACAGGGGGCCCACGAGCAGTACTTC.

This CDR3 is CAGQGIQETQYF. CDR3 sequence (DNA): TGTGCCGGGCAGGGGATTCAAGAGACCCAGTACTTC. The chain has TRBV2 and TRBJ2-5; the D gene is possibly TRBD1 (6 bases). V shed 11 bases and J shed 2 bases, with 12 bases lying between them. From germline, CDR1 is SNHLY and CDR2 FYNNEI. The CDR3 is made up of 12 amino acids.

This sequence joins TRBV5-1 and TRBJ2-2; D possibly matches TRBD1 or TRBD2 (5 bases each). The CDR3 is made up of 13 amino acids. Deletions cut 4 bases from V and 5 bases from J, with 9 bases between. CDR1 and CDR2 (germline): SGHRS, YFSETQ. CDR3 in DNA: TGCGCCAGCAGCCGGGACCTAACCGGGGAGCTGTTTTTT. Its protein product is CASSRDLTGELFF. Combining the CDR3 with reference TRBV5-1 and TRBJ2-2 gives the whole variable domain KAGVTQTPRYLIKTRGQQVTLSCSPISGHRSVSWYQQTPGQGLQFLFEYFSETQRNKGNFPGRFSGRQFSNSRSEMNVSTLELGDSALYLCASSRDLTGELFFGEGSRLTVL.

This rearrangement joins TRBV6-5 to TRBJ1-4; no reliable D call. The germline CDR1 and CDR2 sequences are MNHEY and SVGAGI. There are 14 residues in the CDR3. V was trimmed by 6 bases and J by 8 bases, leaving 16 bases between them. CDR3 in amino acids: CASSREGLREKLFF. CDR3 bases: TGTGCCAGCAGCCGGGAAGGGTTGAGAGAAAAACTGTTTTTT.

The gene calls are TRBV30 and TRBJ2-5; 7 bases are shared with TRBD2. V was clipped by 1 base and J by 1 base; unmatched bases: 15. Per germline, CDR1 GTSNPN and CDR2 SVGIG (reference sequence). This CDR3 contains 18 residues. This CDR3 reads CAWSGGTKAGLIQETQYF. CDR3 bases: TGTGCCTGGAGTGGGGGCACTAAAGCGGGGCTTATCCAAGAGACCCAGTACTTC. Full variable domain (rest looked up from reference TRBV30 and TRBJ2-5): SQTIHQWPATLVQPVGSPLSLECTVEGTSNPNLYWYRQAAGRGLQLLFYSVGIGQISSEVPQNLSASRPQDRQFILSSKKLLLSDSGFYLCAWSGGTKAGLIQETQYFGPGTRLLVL.

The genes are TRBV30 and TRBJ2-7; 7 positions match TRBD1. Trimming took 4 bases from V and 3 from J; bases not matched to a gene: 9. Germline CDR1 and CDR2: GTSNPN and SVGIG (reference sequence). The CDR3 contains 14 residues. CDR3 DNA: TGTGCCTGGACCTTATGGGACAGTAACTACGAGCAGTACTTC. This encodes CAWTLWDSNYEQYF.

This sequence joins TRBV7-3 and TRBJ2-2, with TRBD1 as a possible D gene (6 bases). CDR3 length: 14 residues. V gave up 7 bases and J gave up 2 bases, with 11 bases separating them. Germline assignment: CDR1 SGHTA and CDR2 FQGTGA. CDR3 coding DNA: TGTGCCAGCACCGGGACAATTAACACCGGGGAGCTGTTTTTT. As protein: CASTGTINTGELFF. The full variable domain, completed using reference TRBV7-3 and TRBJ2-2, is GAGVSQTPSNKVTEKGKYVELRCDPISGHTALYWYRQSLGQGPEFLIYFQGTGAADDSGLPNDRFFAVRPEGSVSTLKIQRTERGDSAVYLCASTGTINTGELFFGEGSRLTVL.

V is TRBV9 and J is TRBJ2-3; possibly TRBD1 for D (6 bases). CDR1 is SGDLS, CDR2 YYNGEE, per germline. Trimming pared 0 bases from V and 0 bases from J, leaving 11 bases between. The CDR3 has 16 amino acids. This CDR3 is CASSVAPTGSTDTQYF. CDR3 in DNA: TGTGCCAGCAGCGTAGCTCCGACAGGTAGCACAGATACGCAGTATTTT.

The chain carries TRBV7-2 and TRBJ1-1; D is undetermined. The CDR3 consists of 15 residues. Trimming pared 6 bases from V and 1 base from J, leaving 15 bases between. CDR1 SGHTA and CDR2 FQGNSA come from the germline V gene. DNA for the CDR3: TGTGCCAGCAGACCCTTAATAACACCGAACACTGAAGCTTTCTTT. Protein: CASRPLITPNTEAFF.

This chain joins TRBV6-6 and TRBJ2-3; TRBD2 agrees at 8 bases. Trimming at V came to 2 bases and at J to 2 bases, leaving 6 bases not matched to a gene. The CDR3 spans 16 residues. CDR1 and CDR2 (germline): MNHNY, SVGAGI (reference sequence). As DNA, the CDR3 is TGTGCCAGCAGTTACCCGGCTAGCGGGTTCACAGATACGCAGTATTTT. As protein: CASSYPASGFTDTQYF.

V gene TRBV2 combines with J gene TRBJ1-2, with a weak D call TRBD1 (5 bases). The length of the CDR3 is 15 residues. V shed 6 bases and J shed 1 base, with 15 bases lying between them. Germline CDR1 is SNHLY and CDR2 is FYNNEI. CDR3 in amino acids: CASREGRRDNYGYTF. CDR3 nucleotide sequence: TGTGCCAGCAGGGAGGGGAGGCGGGATAACTATGGCTACACCTTC.

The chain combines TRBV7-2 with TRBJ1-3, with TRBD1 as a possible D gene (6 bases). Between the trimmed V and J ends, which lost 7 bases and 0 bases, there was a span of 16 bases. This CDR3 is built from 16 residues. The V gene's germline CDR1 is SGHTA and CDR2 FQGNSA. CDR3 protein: CASKPRDKVSGNTIYF. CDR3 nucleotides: TGTGCCAGCAAACCCCGGGACAAAGTCTCTGGAAACACCATATATTTT.

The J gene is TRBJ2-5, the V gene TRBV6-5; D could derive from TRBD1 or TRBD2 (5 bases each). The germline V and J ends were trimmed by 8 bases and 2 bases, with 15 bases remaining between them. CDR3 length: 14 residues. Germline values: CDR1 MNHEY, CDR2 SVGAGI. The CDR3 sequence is CASSTGTIQETQYF. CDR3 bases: TGTGCCAGCTCGACCGGGACCATTCAAGAGACCCAGTACTTC.

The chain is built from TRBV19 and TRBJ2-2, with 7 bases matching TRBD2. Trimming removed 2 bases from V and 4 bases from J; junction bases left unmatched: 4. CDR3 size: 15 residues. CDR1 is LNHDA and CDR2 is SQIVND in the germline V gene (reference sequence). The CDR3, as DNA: TGTGCCAGTAGTATAACTAGCGCGGGCACCGGGGAGCTGTTTTTT. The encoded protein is CASSITSAGTGELFF.

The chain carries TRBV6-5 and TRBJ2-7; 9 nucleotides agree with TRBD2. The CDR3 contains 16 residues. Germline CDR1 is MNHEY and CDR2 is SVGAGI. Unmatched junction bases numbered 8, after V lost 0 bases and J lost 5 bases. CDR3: CASSYSSQAGGHEQYF. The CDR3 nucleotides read TGTGCCAGCAGTTACTCAAGCCAAGCGGGAGGCCACGAGCAGTACTTC.

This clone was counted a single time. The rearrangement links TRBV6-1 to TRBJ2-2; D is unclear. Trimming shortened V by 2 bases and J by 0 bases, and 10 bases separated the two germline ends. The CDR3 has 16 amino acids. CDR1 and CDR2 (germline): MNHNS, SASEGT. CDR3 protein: CASSERRSANTGELFF. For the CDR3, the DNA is TGTGCCAGCAGTGAACGACGGAGCGCGAACACCGGGGAGCTGTTTTTT.

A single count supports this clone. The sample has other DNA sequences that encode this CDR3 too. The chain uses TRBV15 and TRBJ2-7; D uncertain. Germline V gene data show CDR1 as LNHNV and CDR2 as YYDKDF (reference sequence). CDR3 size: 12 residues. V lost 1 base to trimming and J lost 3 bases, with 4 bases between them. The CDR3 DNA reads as TGTGCCACCAGCAGAGCGGGCTACGAGCAGTACTTC. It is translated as CATSRAGYEQYF.

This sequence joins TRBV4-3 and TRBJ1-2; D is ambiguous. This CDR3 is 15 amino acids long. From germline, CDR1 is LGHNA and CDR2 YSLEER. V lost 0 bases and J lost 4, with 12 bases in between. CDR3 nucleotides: TGCGCCAGCAGCCAAGATAAGGTGGGTCCCTATGGCTACACCTTC. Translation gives CASSQDKVGPYGYTF.

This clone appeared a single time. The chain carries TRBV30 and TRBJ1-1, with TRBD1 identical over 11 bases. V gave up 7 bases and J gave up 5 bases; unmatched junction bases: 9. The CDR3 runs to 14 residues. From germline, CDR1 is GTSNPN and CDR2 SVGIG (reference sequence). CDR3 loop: CASKDRGRWTEAFF. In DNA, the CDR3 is TGTGCCTCGAAGGACAGGGGGCGCTGGACTGAAGCTTTCTTT.

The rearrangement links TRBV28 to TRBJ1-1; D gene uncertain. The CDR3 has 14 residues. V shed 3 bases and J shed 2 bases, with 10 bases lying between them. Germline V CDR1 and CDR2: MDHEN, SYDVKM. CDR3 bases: TGTGCCAGCAGTTTGCCCCATCCAAACACTGAAGCTTTCTTT. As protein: CASSLPHPNTEAFF.

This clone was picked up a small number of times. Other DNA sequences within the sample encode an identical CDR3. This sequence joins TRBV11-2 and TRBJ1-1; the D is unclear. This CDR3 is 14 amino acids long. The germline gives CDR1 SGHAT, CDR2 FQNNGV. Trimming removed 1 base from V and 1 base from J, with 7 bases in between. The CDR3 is CASSLAEGNTEAFF. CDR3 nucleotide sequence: TGTGCCAGCAGCTTAGCAGAGGGGAACACTGAAGCTTTCTTT.

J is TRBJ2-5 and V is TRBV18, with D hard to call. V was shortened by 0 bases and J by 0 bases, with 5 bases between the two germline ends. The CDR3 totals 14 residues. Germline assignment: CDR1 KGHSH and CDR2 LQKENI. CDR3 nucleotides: TGTGCCAGCTCACCACCAGCCAACCAAGAGACCCAGTACTTC. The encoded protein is CASSPPANQETQYF.